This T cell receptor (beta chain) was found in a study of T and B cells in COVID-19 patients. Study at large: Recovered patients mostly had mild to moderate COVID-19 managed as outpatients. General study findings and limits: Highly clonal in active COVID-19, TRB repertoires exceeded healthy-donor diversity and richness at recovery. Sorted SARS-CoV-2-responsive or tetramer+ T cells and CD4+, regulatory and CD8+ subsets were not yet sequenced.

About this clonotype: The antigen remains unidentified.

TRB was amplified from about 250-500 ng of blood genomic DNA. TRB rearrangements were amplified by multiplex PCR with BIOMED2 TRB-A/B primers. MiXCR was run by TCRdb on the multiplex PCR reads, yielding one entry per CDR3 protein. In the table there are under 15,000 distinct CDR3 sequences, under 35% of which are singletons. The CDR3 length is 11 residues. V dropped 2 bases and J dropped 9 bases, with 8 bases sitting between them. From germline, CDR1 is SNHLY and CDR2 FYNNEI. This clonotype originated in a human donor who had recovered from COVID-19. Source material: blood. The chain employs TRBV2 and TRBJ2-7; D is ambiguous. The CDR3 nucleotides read TGTGCCAGCAGTGAATTGGTTGTGCAGTACTTC. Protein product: CASSELVVQYF.